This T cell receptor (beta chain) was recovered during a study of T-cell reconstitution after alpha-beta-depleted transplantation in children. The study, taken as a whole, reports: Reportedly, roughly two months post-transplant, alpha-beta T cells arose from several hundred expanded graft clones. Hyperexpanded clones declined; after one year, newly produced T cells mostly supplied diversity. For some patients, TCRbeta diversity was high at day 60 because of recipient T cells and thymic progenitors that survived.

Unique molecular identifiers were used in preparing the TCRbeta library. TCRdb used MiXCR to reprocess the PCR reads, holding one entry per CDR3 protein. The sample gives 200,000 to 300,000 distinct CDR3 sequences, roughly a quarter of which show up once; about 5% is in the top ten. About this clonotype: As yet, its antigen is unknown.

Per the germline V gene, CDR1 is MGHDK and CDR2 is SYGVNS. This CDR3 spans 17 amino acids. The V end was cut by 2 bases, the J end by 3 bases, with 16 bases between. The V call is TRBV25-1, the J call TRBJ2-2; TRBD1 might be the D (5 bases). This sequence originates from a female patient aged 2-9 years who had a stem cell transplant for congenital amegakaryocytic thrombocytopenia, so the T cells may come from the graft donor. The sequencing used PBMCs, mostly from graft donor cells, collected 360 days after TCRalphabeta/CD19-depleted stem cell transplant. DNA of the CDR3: TGTGCCAGCAGTGAACGCAGGGCCCCGTTCTACACCGGGGAGCTGTTTTTT. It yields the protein CASSERRAPFYTGELFF.